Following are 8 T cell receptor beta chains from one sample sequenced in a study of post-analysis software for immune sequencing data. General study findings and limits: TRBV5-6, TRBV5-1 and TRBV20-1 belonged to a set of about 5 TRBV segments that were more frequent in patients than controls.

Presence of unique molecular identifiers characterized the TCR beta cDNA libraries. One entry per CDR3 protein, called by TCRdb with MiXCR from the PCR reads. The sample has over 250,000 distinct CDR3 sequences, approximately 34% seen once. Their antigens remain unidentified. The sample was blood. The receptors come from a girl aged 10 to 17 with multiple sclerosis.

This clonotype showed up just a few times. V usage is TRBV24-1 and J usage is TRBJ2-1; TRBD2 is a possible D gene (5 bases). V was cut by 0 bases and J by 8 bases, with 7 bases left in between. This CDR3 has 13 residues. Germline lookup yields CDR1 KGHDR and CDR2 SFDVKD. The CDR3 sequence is CATSDLPGYEQFF. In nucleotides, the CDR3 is TGTGCCACCAGTGATTTGCCGGGATATGAGCAGTTCTTC.

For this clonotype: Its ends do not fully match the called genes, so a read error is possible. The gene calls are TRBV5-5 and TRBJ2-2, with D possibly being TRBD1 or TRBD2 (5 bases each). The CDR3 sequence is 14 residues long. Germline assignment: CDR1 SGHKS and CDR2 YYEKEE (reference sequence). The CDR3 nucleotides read TGTGCCAGCAGCCTAATGGAAGGGACCGGGGAGCGGTTTTTT. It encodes CASSLMEGTGERFF.

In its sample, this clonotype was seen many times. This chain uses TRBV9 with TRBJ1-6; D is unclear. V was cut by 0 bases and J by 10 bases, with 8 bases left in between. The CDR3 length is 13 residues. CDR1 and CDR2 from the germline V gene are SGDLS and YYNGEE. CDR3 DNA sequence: TGTGCCAGCAGCGTAGTTATGGGGTCACCCCTCCACTTT. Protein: CASSVVMGSPLHF. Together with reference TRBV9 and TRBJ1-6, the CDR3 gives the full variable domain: DSGVTQTPKHLITATGQRVTLRCSPRSGDLSVYWYQQSLDQGLQFLIQYYNGEERAKGNILERFSAQQFPDLHSELNLSSLELGDSALYFCASSVVMGSPLHFGNGTRLTVT.

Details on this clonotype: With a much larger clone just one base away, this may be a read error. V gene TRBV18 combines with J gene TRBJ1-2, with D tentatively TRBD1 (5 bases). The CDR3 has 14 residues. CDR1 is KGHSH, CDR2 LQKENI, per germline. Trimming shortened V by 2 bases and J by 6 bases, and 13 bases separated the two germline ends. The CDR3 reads CASSPIVGVDGYTF. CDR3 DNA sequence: TGTGCCAGCTCACCAATAGTGGGGGTTGATGGCTACACCTTC.

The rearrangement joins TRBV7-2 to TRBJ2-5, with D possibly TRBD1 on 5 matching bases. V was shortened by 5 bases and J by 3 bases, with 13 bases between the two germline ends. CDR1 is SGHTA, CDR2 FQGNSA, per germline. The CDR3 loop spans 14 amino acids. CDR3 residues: CASSKPTAKETQYF. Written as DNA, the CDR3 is TGTGCCAGCAGCAAGCCGACAGCTAAAGAGACCCAGTACTTC.

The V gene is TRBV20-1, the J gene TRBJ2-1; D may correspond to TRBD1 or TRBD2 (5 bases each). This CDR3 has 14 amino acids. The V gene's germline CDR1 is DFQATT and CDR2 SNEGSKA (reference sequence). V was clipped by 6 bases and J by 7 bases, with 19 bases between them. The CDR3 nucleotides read TGCAGTGCACCCGACAGAGGTGGGAGAAATGAGCAGTTCTTC. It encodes CSAPDRGGRNEQFF.

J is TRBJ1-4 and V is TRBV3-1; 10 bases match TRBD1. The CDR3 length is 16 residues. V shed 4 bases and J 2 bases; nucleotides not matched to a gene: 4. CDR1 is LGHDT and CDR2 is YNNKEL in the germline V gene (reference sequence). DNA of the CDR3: TGTGCCAGCAGCCCGGGACAGGGGATGACTAATGAAAAACTGTTTTTT. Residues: CASSPGQGMTNEKLFF. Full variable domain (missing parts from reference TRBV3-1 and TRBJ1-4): DTAVSQTPKYLVTQMGNDKSIKCEQNLGHDTMYWYKQDSKKFLKIMFSYNNKELIINETVPNRFSPKSPDKAHLNLHINSLELGDSAVYFCASSPGQGMTNEKLFFGSGTQLSVL.

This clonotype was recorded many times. Written as DNA, the CDR3 is TGTGCCAGCAGCTCTAACGGGGGGGGCTATGGCTACACCTTC. Translated, it gives CASSSNGGGYGYTF. The rearrangement uses TRBV7-2 and TRBJ1-2; D perhaps matches TRBD1 (5 bases). CDR1 SGHTA and CDR2 FQGNSA come from the germline V gene. This CDR3 has 14 residues. Trimming took 4 bases from V and 4 from J, leaving 13 bases between them.